The 27 T cell receptor beta chains presented below share a single source sample, sequenced in a study of long-term antiretroviral therapy in people with HIV. Version v3.0 of the immunoSEQ assay was performed at survey level. The protocol was immunoSEQ multiplex PCR, while the TCRdb copy is restricted to in-frame clones and leaves out a portion. This sample has around 30,000 clones, with 93% found just once. The sequences come from unsorted PBMCs, collected around 6.5 years after starting antiretroviral therapy. The receptors were sampled from a woman in her 40s with HIV.

This clone was seen once. The chain combines TRBV4-3 with TRBJ2-1; 15 nucleotides align to TRBD2. Germline V lookup: CDR1 LGHNA, CDR2 YSLEER. J lost 7 bases, V lost 4 bases, and 5 bases had no gene match. The CDR3 consists of 16 residues. The chain's CDR3 is CASSLVGTSGGNEQFF. In DNA, the CDR3 is TGCGCCAGCAGCCTAGTCGGGACTAGCGGGGGGAATGAGCAGTTCTTC.

The V gene is TRBV19, the J gene TRBJ1-2; maybe TRBD1 (6 bases). V gave up 3 bases and J gave up 4 bases, with 9 bases separating them. The CDR3 has 13 amino acids. Germline assignment: CDR1 LNHDA and CDR2 SQIVND (reference sequence). CDR3 nucleotide sequence: TGTGCCAGTAGTATCGACAGGACCTATGGCTACACCTTC. This sequence encodes CASSIDRTYGYTF.

V is TRBV10-3 and J is TRBJ1-6; 9 bases align to TRBD1. Looked up from germline, CDR1 is ENHRY and CDR2 is SYGVKD. The J segment lost 9 bases and the V segment lost 0 bases, leaving 9 bases of the junction unmatched. The CDR3 is made up of 17 amino acids. The CDR3, as DNA: TGTGCCATCAGTGAGTCCGGGGGGACAGGGATGAGTTCACCCCTCCACTTT. It yields the protein CAISESGGTGMSSPLHF.

V is TRBV7-2 and J is TRBJ2-1; D possibly corresponds to TRBD1 (5 bases). V was trimmed by 1 base and J by 0 bases, leaving 10 bases between them. Germline values: CDR1 SGHTA, CDR2 FQGNSA. The CDR3 contains 16 residues. Here the CDR3 reads CASSLEGQSSYNEQFF. As DNA, the CDR3 is TGTGCCAGCAGCTTAGAAGGACAAAGCTCCTACAATGAGCAGTTCTTC.

V and J are TRBV27 and TRBJ2-7; TRBD1 matches at 8 bases. The CDR3 runs 14 residues. Trimming at V came to 1 base and at J to 3 bases, leaving 2 bases not matched to a gene. The germline CDR1 and CDR2 sequences are MNHEY and SMNVEV (reference sequence). The CDR3 sequence is CASSLFGQGYEQYF. Written as DNA, the CDR3 is TGTGCCAGCAGTTTATTCGGACAGGGCTACGAGCAGTACTTC.

The rearrangement uses TRBV7-2 and TRBJ2-3, with 15 positions matching TRBD2. V gave up 5 bases and J gave up 11 bases; unmatched junction bases: 14. CDR1 is SGHTA, CDR2 FQGNSA, per germline. The CDR3 totals 17 residues. The CDR3 reads CASSRQPGLAGGLLQYF. DNA for the CDR3: TGTGCCAGCAGCAGACAACCGGGACTAGCGGGGGGTTTACTGCAGTATTTT.

V is TRBV30 and J is TRBJ1-3; 9 nucleotides agree with TRBD1. The ends lost 5 bases at V and 0 bases at J; junction bases unmatched: 2. The CDR3 is 14 amino acids. The germline CDR1 and CDR2 sequences are GTSNPN and SVGIG (reference sequence). DNA for the CDR3: TGTGCCTGGCACAGGGGGCTCTCTGGAAACACCATATATTTT. Its protein product is CAWHRGLSGNTIYF. Full variable domain (missing parts from reference TRBV30 and TRBJ1-3): SQTIHQWPATLVQPVGSPLSLECTVEGTSNPNLYWYRQAAGRGLQLLFYSVGIGQISSEVPQNLSASRPQDRQFILSSKKLLLSDSGFYLCAWHRGLSGNTIYFGEGSWLTVV.

The chain links TRBV2 to TRBJ2-1; 12 bases fit TRBD2. Germline V gene data show CDR1 as SNHLY and CDR2 as FYNNEI. CDR3 length equals 14 residues. V was pared by 6 bases and J by 4 bases, with 1 base of the junction left unmatched. The CDR3 sequence is CASRGTSGYNEQFF. The CDR3 nucleotides read TGTGCCAGCAGGGGGACTAGCGGGTACAATGAGCAGTTCTTC.

The chain carries TRBV29-1 and TRBJ1-2; TRBD1 aligns across 7 bases. The length of the CDR3 is 14 residues. Germline loops: CDR1 SQVTM, CDR2 ANQGSEA. Trimming cost V 3 bases and J 3 bases; bases outside gene matches: 7. The CDR3 loop reads CSVDLHDRDYGYTF. The DNA for the CDR3 is TGCAGCGTTGACCTACACGACAGGGACTATGGCTACACCTTC.

V is TRBV7-2 and J is TRBJ2-1; 8 nucleotides match TRBD2. The CDR3 has 15 amino acids. Germline V gives CDR1 SGHTA, CDR2 FQGNSA. V lost 5 bases to trimming and J lost 2 bases; unmatched junction nucleotides: 5. The DNA for the CDR3 is TGTGCCAGCAGCGGCGCGGGGGGCGCCTACAATGAGCAGTTCTTC. This encodes CASSGAGGAYNEQFF.

V usage is TRBV7-9 and J usage is TRBJ2-4; D remains ambiguous. CDR1 is SEHNR, CDR2 FQNEAQ, per germline (reference sequence). V was cut by 1 base and J by 0 bases, with 7 bases left in between. The CDR3 spans 15 residues. This CDR3 reads CASSLGDIAKNIQYF. The CDR3 DNA sequence: TGTGCCAGCAGCTTAGGGGATATAGCCAAAAACATTCAGTACTTC.

The J gene is TRBJ2-7, the V gene TRBV6-5; no firm D call. Trimming took 0 bases from V and 3 from J, leaving 15 bases between them. The CDR3 contains 16 residues. Germline V lookup: CDR1 MNHEY, CDR2 SVGAGI. The CDR3 here is CASSYSTPNSVYEQYF. The CDR3 region has the DNA TGTGCCAGCAGTTACTCGACACCCAACTCTGTCTACGAGCAGTACTTC.

This clone was observed a single time. This chain uses TRBV19 with TRBJ2-7, with a possible D match to TRBD2 (7 bases). The CDR3 totals 15 residues. The V gene lost 7 bases and the J gene lost 3 bases, with 19 bases spanning the gap. CDR1 is LNHDA and CDR2 is SQIVND in the germline V gene (reference sequence). CDR3 nucleotides: TGTGCCAGTACTATGACCGGGGGGCCCCACTACGAGCAGTACTTC. Protein: CASTMTGGPHYEQYF.

The rearrangement links TRBV14 to TRBJ1-5; D remains unclear. The CDR3 is 12 amino acids. CDR1 is SGHDN, CDR2 FVKESK, per germline. Trimming removed 3 bases at V and 9 bases at J, with 9 bases between. The CDR3 is CASSQGMRPQHF. In nucleotides, the CDR3 is TGTGCCAGCAGCCAGGGGATGAGGCCCCAGCATTTT.

This clone has just one count. This chain uses TRBV6-5 with TRBJ2-2; D unresolved. CDR3 length equals 16 residues. V lost 0 bases and J lost 4, with 12 bases in between. Germline V gene data show CDR1 as MNHEY and CDR2 as SVGAGI. CDR3 coding DNA: TGTGCCAGCAGTTACTCGATCGCCGCGGTCACCGGGGAGCTGTTTTTT. Its translation: CASSYSIAAVTGELFF.

V is TRBV4-1 and J is TRBJ1-2; 8 nucleotides match TRBD1. This CDR3 spans 15 amino acids. In germline, CDR1 is MGHRA, CDR2 YSYEKL. Germline trimming cut 0 bases from V and 6 bases from J; bases unmatched to any gene: 6. For the CDR3, the DNA is TGCGCCAGCAGCCAAGACCTCACAGGGGGGCATGGCTACACCTTC. It encodes CASSQDLTGGHGYTF.

The table lists this clone with a count of one. V and J are TRBV2 and TRBJ2-6; D is perhaps TRBD1 (6 bases). CDR3 length: 13 residues. The V gene lost 6 bases and the J gene lost 4 bases, with 7 bases spanning the gap. Germline CDR1 is SNHLY and CDR2 is FYNNEI. The chain's CDR3 is CASSGTGANVLTF. The CDR3 bases are TGTGCCAGCAGCGGGACAGGGGCCAACGTCCTGACTTTC.

The CDR3 coding sequence is TGTGCCAGCAGCCCGGGACAGGGGTTGGGTCAGCCCCAGCATTTT. Amino acid sequence: CASSPGQGLGQPQHF. The chain joins TRBV27 to TRBJ1-5; 10 nucleotides agree with TRBD1. V trimming: 6 bases; J trimming: 6 bases; junction bases outside the gene matches: 8. Germline V gene sequence: CDR1 MNHEY, CDR2 SMNVEV (reference sequence). This CDR3 is built from 15 residues.

This clone was seen a single time. The J gene is TRBJ1-2, the V gene TRBV25-1; D is uncertain. This CDR3 has 12 amino acids. Between the trimmed V and J ends, which lost 5 bases and 4 bases, there was a span of 8 bases. The germline gives CDR1 MGHDK, CDR2 SYGVNS. The CDR3: CASSSQIYGYTF. The CDR3 DNA reads TGTGCCAGCAGTTCACAAATCTATGGCTACACCTTC.

The chain recombines TRBV5-1 with TRBJ1-3, with 7 bases fitting TRBD1. With V trimmed by 0 bases and J by 3 bases, 6 bases remained unmatched. Looked up from germline, CDR1 is SGHRS and CDR2 is YFSETQ. There are 16 residues in the CDR3. This CDR3 reads CASSLGEGAYGNTIYF. DNA of the CDR3: TGCGCCAGCAGCTTGGGCGAGGGGGCGTATGGAAACACCATATATTTT.

J is TRBJ1-1 and V is TRBV6-1; weak D call: TRBD1 (5 bases). V was clipped by 3 bases and J by 0 bases, with 14 bases between them. There are 16 residues in the CDR3. CDR1 MNHNS and CDR2 SASEGT come from the germline V gene. CDR3 nucleotide sequence: TGTGCCAGCAGTGATCGGGGGAAAAATATGAACACTGAAGCTTTCTTT. As protein: CASSDRGKNMNTEAFF.

This chain joins TRBV4-1 and TRBJ1-2, with D maybe TRBD1 (6 bases). Trimming cost V 1 base and J 3 bases, with 9 bases left between them. Germline CDR1 and CDR2: MGHRA and YSYEKL. This CDR3 is 14 amino acids long. CDR3 DNA: TGCGCCAGCAGCCAAGCACCAGGGGACTATGGCTACACCTTC. It is translated as CASSQAPGDYGYTF.

This sequence joins TRBV2 and TRBJ2-2; D remains unclear. The V end was cut by 5 bases, the J end by 1 base, with 17 bases between. Germline lookup yields CDR1 SNHLY and CDR2 FYNNEI. The CDR3 has 17 residues. CDR3 sequence: CASSLSPGGRNTGELFF. The CDR3 region has the DNA TGTGCCAGCAGTCTTTCTCCGGGCGGAAGGAACACCGGGGAGCTGTTTTTT.

The chain couples TRBV2 to TRBJ1-1; the D is unclear. The CDR3 has 14 residues. Germline V gene lookup returns CDR1 SNHLY and CDR2 FYNNEI. The germline V and J ends were trimmed by 9 bases and 1 base, with 15 bases remaining between them. CDR3 bases: TGTGCCAGTAGTCCCGGGAGTTGGAACACTGAAGCTTTCTTT. Translation: CASSPGSWNTEAFF.

The chain recombines TRBV4-1 with TRBJ2-1; TRBD1 might be the D (6 bases). The CDR3 covers 16 residues. The germline V gene encodes CDR1 MGHRA and CDR2 YSYEKL. V was cut by 1 base and J by 0 bases, with 10 bases left in between. This CDR3 is CASSQGRGSSYNEQFF. CDR3 DNA: TGCGCCAGCAGCCAAGGAAGGGGGAGCTCCTACAATGAGCAGTTCTTC.

Comments on this clone: A read error may produce the germline difference seen at one junction end. V usage is TRBV6-1 and J usage is TRBJ2-1; 7 bases line up with TRBD2. Germline values: CDR1 MNHNS, CDR2 SASEGT. This CDR3 is 15 amino acids long. This chain's CDR3 is CASSEKGTTYHEQFF. CDR3 bases: TGTGCCAGCAGTGAAAAAGGGACTACCTACCATGAGCAGTTCTTC.

This chain uses TRBV21-1 with TRBJ1-3. TRBV21-1 is labeled a pseudogene. This CDR3 has 17 residues. The CDR3 loop reads CASSFLGGRSSGNTIYF. DNA of the CDR3: TGTGCCAGCAGCTTTTTGGGGGGACGGAGCTCTGGAAACACCATATATTTT.